These T cell receptor beta chains were read from a single sample in a study of T-cell memory formation after mild COVID-19. TCRdb re-called the 5' RACE reads with MiXCR, one entry per CDR3 protein. The data contain under 300,000 distinct CDR3 sequences, 8% to 9% of them seen just once; the ten biggest clones take up roughly 23%. The sample consisted of PBMCs or a T cell subset sorted from them (not recorded which). These TCRs come from a man younger than 30 who had mild COVID-19 (a few samples of this study predate the infection). Cell type and time point are not known. Each CDR3 is given with its conserved first and last residue. The size field is filled for only some rows; it gives once, few, many or a size class.

J gene	clone size	V gene	CDR3 protein
TRBJ2-1	few	TRBV7-9	CASSFGPAMSYNEQFF
TRBJ1-1	many	TRBV5-1	CASSRDGGLSTEAFF
TRBJ2-1	few	TRBV11-3	CASSGPGQGNNEQFF
TRBJ2-7	NA	TRBV5-1	CASSLVFQGGYEQYF
TRBJ2-1	NA	TRBV28	CASSHGYEQFF
TRBJ2-3	many	TRBV7-9	CASSPRATDTQYF
TRBJ2-4	few	TRBV11-2	CASSSRGATAKNIQYF
TRBJ2-2	NA	TRBV5-6	CASSPPRGAGELFF
TRBJ2-3	NA	TRBV7-9	CASSSRDKADTQYF
TRBJ1-2	few	TRBV6-2/TRBV6-3	CASSLLQAQRQWDHYGYTF
TRBJ1-4	NA	TRBV12-3/TRBV12-4	CASSSALGYSEKLFF
TRBJ1-1	NA	TRBV6-5	CASKPFRANTEAFF
TRBJ1-5	NA	TRBV7-2	CASRQGGNNQPQHF
TRBJ1-2	few	TRBV3-1	CASSQVARNGYTF
TRBJ2-3	many	TRBV2	CASSDAQGAETQYF
TRBJ2-1	few	TRBV28	CASKKATGATYEQFF
TRBJ2-7	few	TRBV7-9	CASSSDATYEQYF
TRBJ2-6	NA	TRBV7-9	CASSFRGTGANVLTF
TRBJ2-5	few	TRBV4-1	CASSQVGAGGVETQYF
TRBJ2-2	NA	TRBV5-1	CASHGFGGTTGELFF
TRBJ2-5	many	TRBV11-2	CASSEYGTRRETQYF
TRBJ1-1	NA	TRBV19	CASSPIMQGFGTEAFF
TRBJ2-2	many	TRBV5-1	CASSPQGSGELFF
TRBJ1-1	few	TRBV7-2	CSSSYTIWGQSGEAFF
TRBJ2-7	NA	TRBV14	CASSPWQGYEQYF
TRBJ1-5	few	TRBV12-3/TRBV12-4	CASSSTRGTLTQPQHF
TRBJ1-6	NA	TRBV3-1	CASQGQGESPLHF
TRBJ2-1	NA	TRBV9	CASSVGIGSYYNEQFF
TRBJ1-2	NA	TRBV28	CASSFSDRVILSGYTF
TRBJ1-1	NA	TRBV4-2	CASSQDAQGDLSTEAFF
TRBJ2-7	few	TRBV5-1	CASSLAAVSRGHYEQYF
TRBJ2-4	NA	TRBV7-9	CASSPSRGLAFSIQYF
TRBJ2-7	NA	TRBV29-1	CSVAGPDFSGEQYF
TRBJ1-1	few	TRBV20-1	CSAPGGTNTEAFF
TRBJ1-4	NA	TRBV6-2/TRBV6-3	CASNSPGGSNEKLFF
TRBJ2-7	NA	TRBV7-2	CASSPRREVYEQYF
TRBJ1-4	few	TRBV4-1	CASSQDRRVSNEKLFF
TRBJ2-4	few	TRBV7-2	CASSLVAGANLAKNIQYF
TRBJ1-2	NA	TRBV20-1	CSARTQGVPGYTF
TRBJ1-2	NA	TRBV7-6	CASSLDGGPYGYTF
TRBJ2-3	few	TRBV28	CASSLVSGLRTTSTDTQYF
TRBJ1-1	NA	TRBV3-1	CASSQGSGPEAFF
TRBJ2-1	few	TRBV9	CASSPEGGPYNEQFF
TRBJ1-5	NA	TRBV6-5	CASSRTGWTNQPQHF
TRBJ2-3	many	TRBV15	CATSRDGGTTDTQYF
TRBJ1-5	NA	TRBV12-3/TRBV12-4	CASSPVGGGRQPQHF
TRBJ1-1	few	TRBV20-1	CSADPGGTEAFF
TRBJ1-2	few	TRBV20-1	CSARDWDREKNGYTF
TRBJ2-1	many	TRBV12-3/TRBV12-4	CASSLAVVEQFF
TRBJ1-2	NA	TRBV7-8	CASSLEGQSYGYTF
TRBJ2-5	few	TRBV25-1	CASTSLGKETQYF
TRBJ2-7	many	TRBV12-3/TRBV12-4	CASSPSSGGNPYEQYF
TRBJ2-2	many	TRBV5-1	CASSLGLGRNTGELFF
TRBJ1-1	few	TRBV20-1	CSARGLGKTEAFF
TRBJ1-6	many	TRBV7-9	CASSLEGSPLHF
TRBJ1-1	NA	TRBV20-1	CSARPNLGGHTEAFF